The rows below give T cell receptor beta chains drawn from one sample of a study of blood T cell repertoires in COVID-19. Clones were read by immunoSEQ multiplex PCR, and TCRdb kept only the in-frame ones, dropping some. There are fewer than 40,000 clones in the sample; roughly nine tenths occur only once, and more than 9.5% lies in the top ten. The specimen sequenced was peripheral blood. These receptors were obtained from a human donor in a cohort sampled during active COVID-19. Each CDR3 is given with its conserved first and last residue. A D gene is named only where the DNA matches it firmly. Some rows mark clone size as missing; the rest say once, few, many or name a class of expanded clone.

d_call | clone_size | j_call | v_call | cdr3_nt | cdr3_aa
- | - | TRBJ2-7 | TRBV7-9 | TGTGCCAGCAGCTTAGCGGGCCGTGCCTACGAGCAGTACTTC | CASSLAGRAYEQYF
TRBD1 | once | TRBJ1-5 | TRBV2 | TGTGCCAGCACTTCGGGACAGGGGAATCAGCCCCAGCATTTT | CASTSGQGNQPQHF
- | few | TRBJ1-6 | TRBV28 | TGTGCCAGCAGTGGGGGGGTACATTCGGGATCACCCCTCCACTTT | CASSGGVHSGSPLHF
- | - | TRBJ2-1 | TRBV5-6 | TGTGCCAGCAGCAGGAGCTCCTACAATGAGCAGTTCTTC | CASSRSSYNEQFF
TRBD1 | - | TRBJ2-1 | TRBV12-5 | TGTGCTAGTGGTTCCGTCAGTAGGGGGCTCGGCGATGAGCAGTTCTTC | CASGSVSRGLGDEQFF
- | few | TRBJ2-7 | TRBV7-2 | TGTGCCAGCACCCGTTATTACGAGCAGTACTTC | CASTRYYEQYF
- | - | TRBJ2-7 | TRBV7-2 | TGTGCCAGCAGCTTCGCAGGGGACGAGCAGTACTTC | CASSFAGDEQYF
TRBD1 | - | TRBJ2-1 | TRBV7-3 | TGTGCCAGCAGCTTAAGGGGACAGGGATCCTACAATGAGCAGTTCTTC | CASSLRGQGSYNEQFF
TRBD1 | - | TRBJ2-1 | TRBV6-5 | TGTGCCAGCTTTACAGGGGGCTCCTACAATGAGCAGTTCTTC | CASFTGGSYNEQFF
- | - | TRBJ1-2 | TRBV4-1 | TGCGCCAGCAGCCAAGATCAGGGGACCTATGGCTACACCTTC | CASSQDQGTYGYTF
- | - | TRBJ2-6 | TRBV18 | TGTGCCAGCTCACCATTGGATGCCTCGGGTCCCTCTGGGGCCAACGTCCTGACTTTC | CASSPLDASGPSGANVLTF
- | - | TRBJ2-3 | TRBV9 | TGTGCCAGCAGCTCCCCCAGGGGTCGTCCCGGCACAGATACGCAGTATTTT | CASSSPRGRPGTDTQYF
- | - | TRBJ2-1 | TRBV30 | TGTGCCTGGATGACTGCGTTCAATGAGCAGTTCTTC | CAWMTAFNEQFF
- | - | TRBJ2-3 | TRBV5-1 | TGCGCCAGCAGCTTGAGAGGAGATACGCAGTATTTT | CASSLRGDTQYF
- | once | TRBJ2-7 | TRBV27 | TGTGCCAGCAGTTTAGGACACAACTACGAGCAGTACTTC | CASSLGHNYEQYF
- | - | TRBJ1-2 | TRBV7-2 | TGTGCCAGCAGACAGGGACCAGCTAACTATGGCTACACCTTC | CASRQGPANYGYTF
- | - | TRBJ2-1 | TRBV27 | TGTGCCAGCAGTTTAAGTTCAGGGGGAGGCAATGAGCAGTTCTTC | CASSLSSGGGNEQFF
- | - | TRBJ1-2 | TRBV18 | TGTGCCAGCTCACCACGGGGTCTTTCGGGGGGAAGCTATGGCTACACCTTC | CASSPRGLSGGSYGYTF
TRBD1 | - | TRBJ2-1 | TRBV5-4 | TGTGCCAGCAGCCGACAGGGGTTATACAATGAGCAGTTCTTC | CASSRQGLYNEQFF
- | - | TRBJ2-7 | TRBV30 | TGTGCCTGGAGTGTATTCGGGGTCGAGCAGTACTTC | CAWSVFGVEQYF
- | - | TRBJ2-7 | TRBV29-1 | TGCAGCGTTGTCGCGCAGGGGTCCTACGAGCAGTACTTC | CSVVAQGSYEQYF
TRBD1 | - | TRBJ1-5 | TRBV10-1 | TGCGCCAGCAGATGGGACAGGCTTATCAATCAGCCCCAGCATTTT | CASRWDRLINQPQHF
- | - | TRBJ1-3 | TRBV5-6 | TGTGCCAGCAGCCGAACTTGGGGCTCCTCTGGAAACACCATATATTTT | CASSRTWGSSGNTIYF
- | medium-sized | TRBJ2-2 | TRBV6-2/TRBV6-3 | TGTGCCAGCAGTAACAGAGACACCGGGGAGCTGTTTTTT | CASSNRDTGELFF
TRBD1 | - | TRBJ1-3 | TRBV6-6 | TGTGCCAGCAGTAGGACAGGAGCAGCGGCCATATATTTT | CASSRTGAAAIYF
TRBD1 | - | TRBJ1-2 | TRBV3-1/TRBV3-2 | TGTGCCAGCAGTCCAGGGGGCGCAAGATATGGCTACACCTTC | CASSPGGARYGYTF
TRBD1 | - | TRBJ2-3 | TRBV4-1 | TGCGCCAGCAGCCAAGCTCGGGGGACAGGGGTTACGGATACGCAGTATTTT | CASSQARGTGVTDTQYF
TRBD1 | - | TRBJ2-5 | TRBV7-3 | TGTGCCAGCAGCATAACAGGGGAAGAGACCCAGTACTTC | CASSITGEETQYF
TRBD2 | - | TRBJ2-1 | TRBV7-9 | TGTGCCAGCAGCCAAACTAGCGGGAGGGCTCTAAGCTCCTACAATGAGCAGTTCTTC | CASSQTSGRALSSYNEQFF
- | - | TRBJ1-5 | TRBV2 | TGTGCCAGCAGTGCGCAGGCCAATCAGCCCCAGCATTTT | CASSAQANQPQHF
- | once | TRBJ1-1 | TRBV5-5 | TGTGCCAGCAGCTCCCTCACTGAAGCTTTCTTT | CASSSLTEAFF
TRBD1 | - | TRBJ1-1 | TRBV5-6 | TGTGCCAGCAGCCTCGGGACAGGGCCCACTGAAGCTTTCTTT | CASSLGTGPTEAFF
- | few | TRBJ1-5 | TRBV6-5 | TGTGCCAGCAGTTACTCGGGCAGCCTTGGTCAGCCCCAGCATTTT | CASSYSGSLGQPQHF
TRBD1 | few | TRBJ1-2 | TRBV6-5 | TGTGCCAGCAGTTACTCGGGACAGGGACTGGGTGGCTACACCTTC | CASSYSGQGLGGYTF
- | - | TRBJ2-2 | TRBV9 | TGTGCCAGCAGCGCATACTATGGTTCCGGGGAGCTGTTTTTT | CASSAYYGSGELFF
TRBD1 | - | TRBJ2-1 | TRBV27 | TGTGCCAGCAGTGCGGAAGACAGGGGGCGCATCGGCCCTTACAATGAGCAGTTCTTC | CASSAEDRGRIGPYNEQFF
- | - | TRBJ2-7 | TRBV4-2 | TGTGCCAGCAGCCTATTTAGAGGGTCCTACGAGCAGTACTTC | CASSLFRGSYEQYF
TRBD1 | - | TRBJ2-3 | TRBV6-5 | TGTGCCAGCAGTTCCAGACAGGGAGATACGCAGTATTTT | CASSSRQGDTQYF